This section outlines one T cell receptor beta chain sequence together with its context. The antigen is undetermined. The data belong to a study of cytomegalovirus exposure and HLA in healthy donors. Study-wide points: In a later analysis, TCR beta V- and J-gene trimming showed a link to a missense DCLRE1C variant. Another analysis was done later, and it associated more than 15,000 TCR beta sequences with HLA alleles at 0.05 false discovery rate. It was in a later analysis that TCR association rates were seen to vary by HLA locus, highest for DRB1 and lowest for HLA-C. The study recorded more than 150 TCR beta chains that were cytomegalovirus-associated.

Primers for the PCR totalled 60 Vbeta and 13 Jbeta. Clones were sequenced by immunoSEQ multiplex PCR, and TCRdb holds only the in-frame ones, with some missing. The sample holds approximately 130,000 clones, approximately 86% seen once. The sequence was collected from a boy younger than 18 in good health and CMV-seronegative. The material sequenced was PBMCs.

The DNA of the CDR3 is TGTGCCAGCAGCTCCAGAGATACGCAGTATTTT. Protein product: CASSSRDTQYF. V usage is TRBV7-3 and J usage is TRBJ2-3; the D is unclear. The length of the CDR3 is 11 residues. Germline CDR1 is SGHTA and CDR2 is FQGTGA. Trimming stripped 4 bases from V and 5 bases from J, with 4 bases between.